This T cell receptor beta chain was identified in a study of cytomegalovirus exposure and HLA in healthy donors. To note about this clone: What it binds is unknown.

Findings and caveats of the study: Researchers counted roughly 150 TCR beta chains as cytomegalovirus-associated. Reportedly, cytomegalovirus status was diagnosed with high sensitivity and specificity. It was shown in a later analysis that HLA-associated TCR beta chains were more clonally expanded than other, equally common chains.

With 60 Vbeta and 13 Jbeta primers, the PCR was carried out. Assay used: immunoSEQ multiplex PCR; TCRdb lists only in-frame clones, some missing. Among roughly 86,000 clones, around three fifths were seen once, and the ten largest hold roughly 3.9%. Source material: PBMCs. The receptor comes from a man aged 30-40 years in good health and CMV-seronegative.

CDR3 DNA: TGCAGCGTTGATTGGCGGGGCTCGAACACTGAAGCTTTCTTT. Its protein product is CSVDWRGSNTEAFF. This chain links TRBV29-1 with TRBJ1-1; D is perhaps TRBD1 (5 bases). CDR3 size: 14 residues. Germline CDR1 and CDR2: SQVTM and ANQGSEA. V was cut by 3 bases and J by 1 base, with 12 bases left in between.